Each of the 26 T cell receptor beta chains below was sequenced from the same sample in a study of T cell responses to AZD1222 COVID-19 vaccine. Here immunoSEQ multiplex PCR was the method, and the copy in TCRdb shows in-frame clones only, minus some. This sample has approximately 150,000 clones, with about 89% found just once. The sample in question was peripheral blood, obtained on day 0 of AZD1222 vaccination. The source of these receptors is an adult in good health.

The chain recombines TRBV7-9 with TRBJ2-7; 10 bases line up with TRBD2. Germline CDR1 is SEHNR and CDR2 is FQNEAQ (reference sequence). Trimming at V came to 5 bases and at J to 4 bases, leaving 14 bases not matched to a gene. The CDR3 extends over 17 amino acids. The CDR3 here is CASSTLEGLAGVYEQYF. CDR3 bases: TGTGCCAGCAGCACCCTCGAGGGGCTAGCGGGAGTTTACGAGCAGTACTTC.

This CDR3 is CASSQDSAGAKNIQYF. CDR3 DNA: TGCGCCAGCAGCCAAGATTCGGCGGGAGCCAAAAACATTCAGTACTTC. The chain joins TRBV4-1 to TRBJ2-4; a weak D match, TRBD2 (5 bases). The CDR3 is 16 amino acids. Germline loops: CDR1 MGHRA, CDR2 YSYEKL. V shed 0 bases and J shed 0 bases, with 9 bases lying between them.

The V gene is TRBV7-9, the J gene TRBJ2-5; tentatively, D is TRBD1 or TRBD2 (5 bases each). Trimming took off 4 bases at V and 2 bases at J, with 11 bases between the two ends. The CDR3 totals 14 residues. The germline CDR1 and CDR2 sequences are SEHNR and FQNEAQ (reference sequence). The CDR3 protein is CASSSMGDQETQYF. The CDR3 DNA reads as TGTGCCAGCAGCTCTATGGGGGATCAAGAGACCCAGTACTTC. The whole variable domain, remainder taken from reference TRBV7-9 and TRBJ2-5, is DTGVSQNPRHKITKRGQNVTFRCDPISEHNRLYWYRQTLGQGPEFLTYFQNEAQLEKSRLLSDRFSAERPKGSFSTLEIQRTEQGDSAMYLCASSSMGDQETQYFGPGTRLLVL.

The CDR3 nucleotides read TGTGCCTGGAGTGGGGGGGCCAATGAGCAGTTCTTC. It is translated as CAWSGGANEQFF. This chain uses TRBV30 with TRBJ2-1; D might be TRBD1 or TRBD2, each matching 6 bases. The CDR3 spans 12 residues. V shed 1 base and J shed 6 bases, with 7 bases lying between them. The V gene's germline CDR1 is GTSNPN and CDR2 SVGIG (reference sequence).

This chain joins TRBV4-2 and TRBJ1-5; unclear D gene. Trimming took off 4 bases at V and 2 bases at J, with 12 bases between the two ends. There are 15 residues in the CDR3. Germline CDR1 is LGHNA and CDR2 is YNFKEQ. CDR3 bases: TGTGCCAGCAGCCCCGGGCCGGGTGGCAATCAGCCCCAGCATTTT. Its protein product is CASSPGPGGNQPQHF.

The chain carries TRBV11-2 and TRBJ1-1, with 7 bases that match TRBD1. Germline V lookup: CDR1 SGHAT, CDR2 FQNNGV. The CDR3 covers 14 residues. V dropped 6 bases and J dropped 5; count of bases not matched to a gene: 9. Here the CDR3 reads CASRLRGLGTEAFF. Written as DNA, the CDR3 is TGTGCCAGCAGACTGAGGGGGCTAGGGACTGAAGCTTTCTTT.

This clone was observed once. J is TRBJ1-1 and V is TRBV5-5, with D maybe TRBD1 (5 bases). Trimming stripped 0 bases from V and 7 bases from J, with 19 bases between. In germline, CDR1 is SGHKS, CDR2 YYEKEE (reference sequence). The CDR3 is made up of 16 amino acids. The CDR3 DNA reads as TGTGCCAGCAGCTTGGATCACCTCGGGGCGGAGGGTGAAGCTTTCTTT. Protein: CASSLDHLGAEGEAFF.

The J gene is TRBJ2-7, the V gene TRBV5-8; the D gene is possibly TRBD2 (6 bases). Germline CDR1 is SGHTS and CDR2 is YDEGEE. With 6 bases removed from V and 2 bases from J, the gap between germline ends came to 15 bases. This CDR3 has 14 residues. The DNA for the CDR3 is TGTGCCAGCACCTGGTCGGAGGGAACCTACGAGCAGTACTTC. Encoded protein: CASTWSEGTYEQYF.

The CDR3 sequence: CASSLRSFGYTF. The CDR3 DNA reads as TGTGCCAGCAGTTTGCGTTCCTTTGGCTACACCTTC. The V gene is TRBV28, the J gene TRBJ1-2, with D uncertain. V dropped 3 bases and J dropped 7 bases, with 9 bases sitting between them. CDR3 length: 12 residues. Germline CDR1 reads MDHEN; CDR2 reads SYDVKM.

The chain combines TRBV28 with TRBJ2-7; D uncertain. The CDR3 is made up of 12 amino acids. V was pared by 6 bases and J by 3 bases, with 9 bases between. Germline V gene lookup returns CDR1 MDHEN and CDR2 SYDVKM. Here the CDR3 reads CASSPLGYEQYF. The CDR3 DNA follows: TGTGCCAGCAGCCCCTTAGGCTACGAGCAGTACTTC.

This chain uses TRBV7-9 with TRBJ1-5; no reliable D call. The V end lost 3 bases, the J end lost 4 bases, and 13 bases lay between the germline ends. Per the germline V gene, CDR1 is SEHNR and CDR2 is FQNEAQ (reference sequence). CDR3 length: 15 residues. CDR3 in DNA: TGTGCCAGCAGCTTCTCCGGTCCGGGGAATCAGCCCCAGCATTTT. This gives the protein CASSFSGPGNQPQHF.

The gene calls are TRBV9 and TRBJ2-2; possible D gene TRBD2, 6 bases. The germline CDR1 and CDR2 sequences are SGDLS and YYNGEE. The ends were cut back, 6 bases at V and 5 bases at J, with 14 bases in the middle. This CDR3 is built from 14 residues. CDR3 DNA sequence: TGTGCCAGCAATCGGGACGGAGGGACCGGGGAGCTGTTTTTT. Amino acid sequence: CASNRDGGTGELFF.

The chain recombines TRBV18 with TRBJ2-7; 9 bases are a match to TRBD1. Germline V gives CDR1 KGHSH, CDR2 LQKENI. Trimming at V came to 3 bases and at J to 5 bases, leaving 11 bases not matched to a gene. CDR3 length equals 16 residues. The CDR3 nucleotides are TGTGCCAGCTCACCGCGGACTGGGACAGGGTCGAACGAGCAGTACTTC. This sequence encodes CASSPRTGTGSNEQYF.

The rearrangement links TRBV12-3 or TRBV12-4 to TRBJ1-1; TRBD1 might be the D (5 bases). Trimming removed 6 bases from V and 7 bases from J, with 15 bases in between. The CDR3 covers 13 residues. The CDR3 sequence: CASSYGTTVEAFF. CDR3 DNA sequence: TGTGCCAGCAGCTATGGGACTACCGTTGAAGCTTTCTTT.

The rearrangement links TRBV4-2 to TRBJ1-5; a possible D gene is TRBD1 (5 bases). V dropped 1 base and J dropped 7 bases, with 8 bases sitting between them. CDR3 size: 13 residues. The germline CDR1 and CDR2 sequences are LGHNA and YNFKEQ. For the CDR3, the DNA is TGTGCCAGCAGCCAAGCTCAGGGCCAGCCCCAGCATTTT. The encoded protein is CASSQAQGQPQHF.

The chain joins TRBV13 to TRBJ2-5; 7 bases are a match to TRBD2. The V and J ends lost 7 bases and 5 bases, in that order; junction bases with no gene match: 7. Germline loops: CDR1 PRHDT, CDR2 FYEKMQ (reference sequence). The CDR3 sequence is 13 residues long. CDR3: CASTLRGVETQYF. CDR3 sequence (DNA): TGTGCCAGCACCCTACGGGGGGTTGAGACCCAGTACTTC.

CDR3 in amino acids: CAWKKWQAGTYNEQFF. CDR3 bases: TGTGCCTGGAAAAAATGGCAGGCGGGGACCTACAATGAGCAGTTCTTC. V is TRBV30 and J is TRBJ2-1; tentatively, D is TRBD2 (6 bases). This CDR3 region has 16 residues. Looked up from germline, CDR1 is GTSNPN and CDR2 is SVGIG (reference sequence). V was pared by 4 bases and J by 2 bases, with 18 bases between.

The chain has TRBV5-1 and TRBJ1-2, with 9 bases lining up with TRBD1. Germline values: CDR1 SGHRS, CDR2 YFSETQ. CDR3 length equals 14 residues. With 4 bases clipped from V and 6 bases from J, the junction kept 7 bases outside the gene matches. CDR3 protein: CASSPTGGGNGYTF. The DNA of the CDR3 is TGCGCCAGCAGCCCGACAGGGGGGGGGAATGGCTACACCTTC. The full variable domain, in which reference TRBV5-1 and TRBJ1-2 provide the parts outside the CDR3, is KAGVTQTPRYLIKTRGQQVTLSCSPISGHRSVSWYQQTPGQGLQFLFEYFSETQRNKGNFPGRFSGRQFSNSRSEMNVSTLELGDSALYLCASSPTGGGNGYTFGSGTRLTVV.

The rearrangement links TRBV11-2 to TRBJ2-2, with unresolved D. The CDR3 length is 15 residues. Germline values: CDR1 SGHAT, CDR2 FQNNGV. V lost 2 bases to trimming and J lost 1 base, with 8 bases between them. Here the CDR3 reads CASSLRPLNTGELFF. DNA for the CDR3: TGTGCCAGCAGCTTACGTCCCTTGAACACCGGGGAGCTGTTTTTT.

V is TRBV5-4 and J is TRBJ2-1; TRBD1 aligns across 8 bases. V trimming: 4 bases; J trimming: 4 bases; junction bases outside the gene matches: 7. The CDR3 runs 15 residues. CDR1 and CDR2 from the germline V gene are SGHNT and YYREEE (reference sequence). The CDR3: CASSRTGQAYNEQFF. In DNA form, the CDR3 reads TGTGCCAGCAGCCGTACGGGACAGGCGTACAATGAGCAGTTCTTC.

The genes are TRBV7-8 and TRBJ2-3; 8 positions match TRBD1. Germline CDR1 reads SGHVS; CDR2 reads FQNEAQ. The CDR3 is 16 residues long. The ends lost 5 bases at V and 6 bases at J; junction bases unmatched: 13. The DNA of the CDR3 is TGTGCCAGCAGCCCACTATTGGACAGGGTGTCGGATACGCAGTATTTT. This encodes CASSPLLDRVSDTQYF.

This chain uses TRBV2 with TRBJ2-2, with 10 bases fitting TRBD1. The CDR3 runs 14 residues. The germline V gene encodes CDR1 SNHLY and CDR2 FYNNEI. With 7 bases clipped from V and 3 bases from J, the junction kept 2 bases outside the gene matches. The CDR3 DNA follows: TGTGCCAGCAAGGGACAGGGGTACACCGGGGAGCTGTTTTTT. It codes for CASKGQGYTGELFF.

The chain joins TRBV7-3 to TRBJ1-1; the match to TRBD1 covers 7 bases. Germline V lookup: CDR1 SGHTA, CDR2 FQGTGA. The CDR3 runs 14 residues. The junction had 7 bases not matched to a gene; V was cut back by 4 bases and J by 5 bases. The CDR3 coding sequence is TGTGCCAGCAGCTCCCAGGGGGGAAGTACTGAAGCTTTCTTT. Translating it yields CASSSQGGSTEAFF.

The V call is TRBV28, the J call TRBJ2-5; the D gene could be TRBD1 or TRBD2 (5 bases each). V lost 6 bases to trimming and J lost 2 bases, with 13 bases between them. This CDR3 contains 14 residues. CDR1 and CDR2 (germline): MDHEN, SYDVKM. Here the CDR3 reads CASSLGTRQETQYF. The CDR3 DNA follows: TGTGCCAGCAGCCTCGGGACGAGACAAGAGACCCAGTACTTC. Full variable domain (rest looked up from reference TRBV28 and TRBJ2-5): DVKVTQSSRYLVKRTGEKVFLECVQDMDHENMFWYRQDPGLGLRLIYFSYDVKMKEKGDIPEGYSVSREKKERFSLILESASTNQTSMYLCASSLGTRQETQYFGPGTRLLVL.

The chain combines TRBV10-1 with TRBJ1-1; the match to TRBD1 covers 10 bases. This CDR3 is 14 amino acids long. The V gene's germline CDR1 is WNHNN and CDR2 SYGVQD (reference sequence). V was clipped by 5 bases and J by 4 bases; unmatched bases: 4. DNA of the CDR3: TGCGCCAGCAGTCCTCGGACAGGGGGCACTGAAGCTTTCTTT. This sequence encodes CASSPRTGGTEAFF.

The chain has TRBV6-2 or TRBV6-3 and TRBJ2-3; D gene unclear. V dropped 0 bases and J dropped 4 bases, with 14 bases sitting between them. The CDR3 has 16 amino acids. CDR1 and CDR2 (germline): MNHEY, SVGEGT. The CDR3 sequence: CASSYSTVLVPDTQYF. The CDR3 DNA reads TGTGCCAGCAGTTACTCGACGGTCCTGGTGCCAGATACGCAGTATTTT.